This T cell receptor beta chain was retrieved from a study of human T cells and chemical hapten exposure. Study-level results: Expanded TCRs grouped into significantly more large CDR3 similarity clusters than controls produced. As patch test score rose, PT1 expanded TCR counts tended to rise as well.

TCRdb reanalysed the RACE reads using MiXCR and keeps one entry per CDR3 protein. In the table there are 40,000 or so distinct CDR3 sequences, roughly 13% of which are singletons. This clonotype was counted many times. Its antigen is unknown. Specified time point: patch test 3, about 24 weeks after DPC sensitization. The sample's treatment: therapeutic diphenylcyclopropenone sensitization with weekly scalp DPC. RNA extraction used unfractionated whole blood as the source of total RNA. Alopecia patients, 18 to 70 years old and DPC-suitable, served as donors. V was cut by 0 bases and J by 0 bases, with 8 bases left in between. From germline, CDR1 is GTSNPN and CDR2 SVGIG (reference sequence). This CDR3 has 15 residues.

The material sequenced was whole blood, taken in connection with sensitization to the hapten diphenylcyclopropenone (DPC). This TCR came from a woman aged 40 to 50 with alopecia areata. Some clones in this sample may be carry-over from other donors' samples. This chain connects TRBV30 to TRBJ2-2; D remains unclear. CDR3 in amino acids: CAWSVNIANTGELFF. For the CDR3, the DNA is TGTGCCTGGAGTGTAAACATCGCGAACACCGGGGAGCTGTTTTTT.